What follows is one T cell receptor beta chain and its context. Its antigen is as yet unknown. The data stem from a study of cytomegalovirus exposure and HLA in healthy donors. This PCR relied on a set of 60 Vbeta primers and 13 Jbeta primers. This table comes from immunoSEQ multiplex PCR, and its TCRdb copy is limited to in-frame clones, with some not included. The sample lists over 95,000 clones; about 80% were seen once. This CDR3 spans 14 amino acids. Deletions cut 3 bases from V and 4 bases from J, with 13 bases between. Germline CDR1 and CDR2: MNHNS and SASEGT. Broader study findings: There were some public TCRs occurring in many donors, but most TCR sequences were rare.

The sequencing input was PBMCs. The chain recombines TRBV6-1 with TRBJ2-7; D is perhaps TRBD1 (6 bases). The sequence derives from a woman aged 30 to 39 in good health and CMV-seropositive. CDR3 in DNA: TGTGCCAGCAGTGAGCAGGGGTGGGGGTACGAGCAGTACTTC. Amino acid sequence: CASSEQGWGYEQYF.